Following are 20 T cell receptor beta chains from one sample sequenced in a study of vaccination effects on CD4 cells after COVID-19. Method: immunoSEQ multiplex PCR; TCRdb's copy keeps in-frame clones and lacks some. The sample lists around 30,000 clones, 55% to 75% occurring once. Expansion with viral peptide pools was applied to antigen-specific CD4+ T cells by the ViraFEST assay prior to sequencing. Isolation of CD4+ T cells took place after nine to ten days of culture. Participants received two doses of either the BNT162b2 or mRNA-1273 vaccine. Which antigens these TCRs recognize remains unknown. Sequencing was performed on CD4+ T cells from PBMCs cultured with HCoV-NL63 spike peptides, taken after COVID-19 vaccination. The origin of the receptors is a human donor who received a COVID-19 vaccine.

The chain employs TRBV29-1 and TRBJ1-1; D is unresolved. Looked up from germline, CDR1 is SQVTM and CDR2 is ANQGSEA. CDR3 length equals 12 residues. V was cut by 3 bases and J by 1 base, with 6 bases left in between. Here the CDR3 reads CSVDRRNTEAFF. The CDR3 nucleotides are TGCAGCGTTGACAGGCGGAACACTGAAGCTTTCTTT. Supplemented by reference TRBV29-1 and TRBJ1-1, the full variable domain reads SAVISQKPSRDICQRGTSLTIQCQVDSQVTMMFWYRQQPGQSLTLIATANQGSEATYESGFVIDKFPISRPNLTFSTLTVSNMSPEDSSIYLCSVDRRNTEAFFGQGTRLTVV.

The chain recombines TRBV29-1 with TRBJ1-1; no firm D call. V lost 7 bases, J lost 0 bases, and 15 bases lay in between. Germline V gives CDR1 SQVTM, CDR2 ANQGSEA. The CDR3 runs 14 residues. CDR3 amino acids: CSAYKLVMNTEAFF. The CDR3, as DNA: TGCAGCGCTTACAAACTAGTGATGAACACTGAAGCTTTCTTT.

The count of this clone is one. The J gene is TRBJ2-7, the V gene TRBV10-3, with unresolved D. In germline, CDR1 is ENHRY, CDR2 SYGVKD. The CDR3 totals 17 residues. V lost 4 bases and J lost 1, with 20 bases in between. The CDR3 spells CAISGVDLVGGSYEQYF. CDR3 coding DNA: TGTGCCATCAGTGGGGTTGACTTGGTGGGTGGGTCCTACGAGCAGTACTTC.

This rearrangement joins TRBV6-2 or TRBV6-3 to TRBJ2-1; TRBD2 aligns across 13 bases. CDR3 length equals 19 residues. The V segment lost 3 bases and the J segment 0 bases; nucleotides outside the gene matches: 8. Germline V gene lookup returns CDR1 MNHEY and CDR2 SVGEGT. The CDR3 bases are TGTGCCAGCAGTTATAGGATACTAGCGGGGGGGAGCTCCTACAATGAGCAGTTCTTC. Protein: CASSYRILAGGSSYNEQFF.

The gene calls are TRBV5-6 and TRBJ2-7; TRBD1 matches at 11 bases. The length of the CDR3 is 14 residues. Germline lookup yields CDR1 SGHDT and CDR2 YYEEEE. V lost 4 bases and J lost 2; bases outside the gene matches: 2. The chain's CDR3 is CASSKGQGAYEQYF. In DNA form, the CDR3 reads TGTGCCAGCAGCAAGGGACAGGGGGCCTACGAGCAGTACTTC.

The rearrangement joins TRBV2 to TRBJ2-5; a weak D match, TRBD2 (7 bases). This CDR3 is 15 amino acids long. V lost 4 bases and J lost 5, with 17 bases in between. CDR1 is SNHLY and CDR2 is FYNNEI in the germline V gene. CDR3 sequence: CASSASGGRWETQYF. CDR3 in DNA: TGTGCCAGCAGTGCCTCCGGGGGGCGTTGGGAGACCCAGTACTTC.

This chain connects TRBV3-1 (or the pseudogene TRBV3-2) to TRBJ2-7; D might be TRBD2 (6 bases). Trimming removed 1 base at V and 7 bases at J, with 17 bases between. This CDR3 is 15 amino acids long. Germline V gives CDR1 LGHDT, CDR2 YNNKEL (reference sequence). The CDR3 DNA follows: TGTGCCAGCAGCCAAGGGAGGGCCCAAGCTTGGGAGCAGTACTTC. Amino acid sequence: CASSQGRAQAWEQYF.

The chain joins TRBV9 to TRBJ1-1; D remains ambiguous. This CDR3 contains 12 residues. Germline V lookup: CDR1 SGDLS, CDR2 YYNGEE. The V end lost 0 bases, the J end lost 4 bases, and 4 bases lay between the germline ends. The CDR3 DNA follows: TGTGCCAGCAGCGTAGTAGGCACTGAAGCTTTCTTT. Its translation: CASSVVGTEAFF. The entire variable domain, with the rest obtained from reference TRBV9 and TRBJ1-1, is as follows: DSGVTQTPKHLITATGQRVTLRCSPRSGDLSVYWYQQSLDQGLQFLIQYYNGEERAKGNILERFSAQQFPDLHSELNLSSLELGDSALYFCASSVVGTEAFFGQGTRLTVV.

This clone was found a few times. The genes are TRBV19 and TRBJ1-5, with D perhaps TRBD1 (5 bases). The germline gives CDR1 LNHDA, CDR2 SQIVND (reference sequence). V was trimmed by 1 base and J by 5 bases, leaving 12 bases between them. The CDR3 covers 15 residues. The chain's CDR3 is CASSIVHGADQPQHF. The CDR3 nucleotides are TGTGCCAGTAGTATAGTTCATGGGGCGGATCAGCCCCAGCATTTT.

This rearrangement joins TRBV7-9 to TRBJ1-1; no clear D gene. Germline CDR1 and CDR2: SEHNR and FQNEAQ (reference sequence). The CDR3 is made up of 12 amino acids. With 8 bases removed from V and 1 base from J, the gap between germline ends came to 8 bases. The CDR3 DNA reads as TGTGCCAGCCTACCCTCGAACACTGAAGCTTTCTTT. Residues: CASLPSNTEAFF.

The genes are TRBV6-5 and TRBJ2-2; D is unclear. The germline CDR1 and CDR2 sequences are MNHEY and SVGAGI. The CDR3 covers 11 residues. V lost 4 bases and J lost 5, with 2 bases in between. The CDR3 DNA reads TGTGCCAGCAGTTTAACCGGGGAGCTGTTTTTT. Translated, it gives CASSLTGELFF.

This sequence joins TRBV28 and TRBJ1-1; D unclear. This CDR3 has 13 amino acids. The ends were cut back, 6 bases at V and 2 bases at J, with 10 bases in the middle. Germline loops: CDR1 MDHEN, CDR2 SYDVKM. The CDR3 here is CASRRDLNTEAFF. Written as DNA, the CDR3 is TGTGCCAGCAGAAGGGATCTAAACACTGAAGCTTTCTTT.

The table lists this clone with a few counts. This chain uses TRBV6-1 with TRBJ2-7, with 7 bases identical to TRBD1. Germline trimming cut 0 bases from V and 5 bases from J; bases unmatched to any gene: 7. CDR1 and CDR2 from the germline V gene are MNHNS and SASEGT. The CDR3 totals 15 residues. In nucleotides, the CDR3 is TGTGCCAGCAGTGAAGCCGAGGGAACAGGGGACGAGCAGTACTTC. Translating it yields CASSEAEGTGDEQYF.

A few counts support this clone. The chain is built from TRBV20-1 and TRBJ1-2, with D maybe TRBD1 (5 bases). V was cut by 3 bases and J by 3 bases, with 14 bases left in between. This CDR3 contains 14 residues. In germline, CDR1 is DFQATT, CDR2 SNEGSKA (reference sequence). The CDR3 spells CSASGAQGYYGYTF. The CDR3 DNA is TGCAGTGCTAGTGGGGCCCAGGGTTACTATGGCTACACCTTC.

The chain combines TRBV9 with TRBJ1-2, with a possible D match to TRBD1 (5 bases). This CDR3 region has 14 residues. The germline CDR1 and CDR2 sequences are SGDLS and YYNGEE. The V and J ends lost 4 bases and 7 bases respectively, with 17 bases between them. The CDR3 nucleotides read TGTGCCAGCAGCCCAGAAGTGGGTAGGGGTGGCTACACCTTC. As protein: CASSPEVGRGGYTF.

The chain has TRBV5-1 and TRBJ1-1, with 7 bases aligning to TRBD1. V trimming: 4 bases; J trimming: 6 bases; junction bases outside the gene matches: 6. The CDR3 loop spans 13 amino acids. Germline assignment: CDR1 SGHRS and CDR2 YFSETQ. CDR3 protein: CASSRGQWAEAFF. CDR3 DNA: TGCGCCAGCAGCCGGGGACAGTGGGCTGAAGCTTTCTTT.

The V and J genes are TRBV7-2 and TRBJ2-3; 9 bases fit TRBD1. The CDR3 runs to 14 residues. V dropped 5 bases and J dropped 4; count of bases not matched to a gene: 4. In germline, CDR1 is SGHTA, CDR2 FQGNSA. The CDR3: CASSLGQGADTQYF. The CDR3 bases are TGTGCCAGCAGCCTGGGACAGGGTGCAGATACGCAGTATTTT.

This chain connects TRBV6-6 to TRBJ2-1, with 7 bases fitting TRBD1. V lost 7 bases to trimming and J lost 8 bases; unmatched junction nucleotides: 14. CDR1 MNHNY and CDR2 SVGAGI come from the germline V gene (reference sequence). The CDR3 sequence is 15 residues long. In nucleotides, the CDR3 is TGTGCCAGCACCCTACCTCGAGGGGGCGAGGATGAGCAGTTCTTC. Protein sequence: CASTLPRGGEDEQFF.

This chain joins TRBV11-3 and TRBJ2-1, with D tentatively TRBD1 or TRBD2 (5 bases each). The germline V and J ends were trimmed by 5 bases and 1 base, with 15 bases remaining between them. The germline V gene encodes CDR1 SGHNT and CDR2 YENEEA. CDR3 length: 16 residues. The CDR3 nucleotides are TGTGCCAGCAGCCCTGGGGGATGGGAGTCCTACAATGAGCAGTTCTTC. This translates into CASSPGGWESYNEQFF.

The chain combines TRBV30 with TRBJ2-4, with D possibly being TRBD1 or TRBD2 (5 bases each). The germline V and J ends were trimmed by 0 bases and 8 bases, with 17 bases remaining between them. Germline CDR1 GTSNPN, CDR2 SVGIG (reference sequence). This CDR3 is built from 15 residues. As DNA, the CDR3 is TGTGCCTGGAGTGTTGGGGGACCGCCCGGAGACATTCAGTACTTC. Encoded protein: CAWSVGGPPGDIQYF.